The 7 T cell receptor beta chains listed next were all sequenced from one sample in a study of CD8+CD57+ T cells in acquired aplastic anemia. Genomic DNA acted as the template from which TCR beta VDJ combination and CDR3 sequence profiling were carried out. One entry per CDR3 protein results from TCRdb running MiXCR on the reads. In the table there are around 400,000 distinct CDR3 sequences, just under 70% of which are singletons. The material sequenced was sorted CD4+, CD8+, or CD8+CD57+ T cells (not recorded which) from PBMCs. The receptor set was obtained from a human donor in good health, serving as a control.

V is TRBV20-1 and J is TRBJ1-5; the D gene is possibly TRBD1 (6 bases). Germline V CDR1 and CDR2: DFQATT, SNEGSKA (reference sequence). The CDR3 has 14 residues. The CDR3 reads CSYSGAGSNQPQHF. Here the CDR3 DNA reads TGCAGCTATTCGGGGGCAGGTAGCAATCAGCCCCAGCATTTT.

V and J are TRBV7-8 and TRBJ1-5; D unresolved. V was cut by 3 bases and J by 7 bases, with 16 bases left in between. The germline CDR1 and CDR2 sequences are SGHVS and FQNEAQ. The CDR3 runs to 15 residues. In DNA form, the CDR3 reads TGTGCCAGCAGCTTGACGCCAGGCCCGGACCAGCCCCAGCATTTT. This encodes CASSLTPGPDQPQHF.

The chain combines TRBV9 with TRBJ1-2; D gene uncertain. The CDR3 runs 15 residues. V lost 0 bases to trimming and J lost 9 bases, with 18 bases between them. Germline loops: CDR1 SGDLS, CDR2 YYNGEE. The CDR3 spells CASSVGLLARSCYTF. The CDR3 region has the DNA TGTGCCAGCAGCGTAGGACTTTTAGCGCGGTCCTGCTACACCTTC.

This clonotype was picked up many times. The chain employs TRBV6-1 and TRBJ1-1, with 7 bases that match TRBD1. The V gene's germline CDR1 is MNHNS and CDR2 SASEGT. The CDR3 length is 13 residues. Trimming at V came to 2 bases and at J to 5 bases, leaving 2 bases not matched to a gene. The CDR3 DNA sequence: TGTGCCAGCAGTGAACAGGGACAGACTGAAGCTTTCTTT. Translating it yields CASSEQGQTEAFF.

This clonotype was recorded many times. In DNA, the CDR3 is TGTGCCATCAGTGAGATAGGAACTAATGAAAAACTGTTTTTT. Translating it yields CAISEIGTNEKLFF. V gene TRBV10-3 combines with J gene TRBJ1-4, with D unclear. Per germline, CDR1 ENHRY and CDR2 SYGVKD. Deletions cut 2 bases from V and 1 base from J, with 5 bases between. The length of the CDR3 is 14 residues.

About this clonotype itself: The missing conserved phenylalanine or tryptophan at the end of this CDR3 makes a read error likely. It is unclear where the CDR3 begins or ends on the DNA, so no DNA is shown, and the CDR3 is as TCRdb lists it. The chain combines TRBV2 with TRBJ2-7; TRBD1 is taken as the D call from the table, unchecked against the DNA. From germline, CDR1 is SNHLY and CDR2 FYNNEI. The CDR3 spans 15 residues, counting both ends. CDR3: CASSARQGTGELLFC.

The table lists this clonotype with a count of one. The V and J genes are TRBV15 and TRBJ1-3; no reliable D call. CDR1 LNHNV and CDR2 YYDKDF come from the germline V gene (reference sequence). The CDR3 has 16 residues. Trimming removed 0 bases at V and 14 bases at J, with 23 bases between. Here the CDR3 DNA reads TGTGCCACCAGCAGAGATACCGGGAATGCACCCCTCCACTTATATTTT. This encodes CATSRDTGNAPLHLYF.